This T cell receptor beta chain was found in a study of blood T cell repertoires in COVID-19 (dated by TCRdb to between 2020 and 2021). With regard to the full study: The collaborator samples originated in the United States, Italy and Spain and spanned the acute and convalescent phases of COVID-19. The material from the prospective study consisted of cDNA or gDNA derived from T cells, B-cell-depleted T cells, or PBMCs. Deeply sampled blood TCRbeta repertoires from subjects exposed to, actively infected with, or recovered from COVID-19 were included in the dataset. The repertoires were released in a freely available public database meant as a resource for research on the immune response to SARS-CoV-2. Samples came from the ongoing ImmuneRACE study (first 160 participants) plus 1,254 subjects from 6 global collaborators. The sample metadata nearly always contained a de-identified subject ID, COVID-19 status, age in years and sex. Where HLA class I and class II types were available, the types were taken from metadata supplied by the sample provider, not from assay-based typing. Broad study findings and their caveats: The amount of clinical and demographic metadata varied by source and participant and was provided uncurated.

This clone was observed a few times. Its antigen is not yet known. No base quality information exists; no much larger clone differs at one position. Each collaborating institution followed its own protocols to collect whole blood in K2EDTA tubes. For TCRbeta analysis, collaborator samples were shipped as frozen whole blood, as isolated PBMCs, or as DNA extracted from either sample type. Trimming at the junction amounts to 4 bases on V and 5 bases on J, and the germline ends lie 6 bases apart. CDR1 is given as KGHSH and CDR2 as LQKENI, both from the germline V gene. Inclusive of the bounding cysteine and phenylalanine, the CDR3 is 11 residues long. The DNA shown is the 33-base CDR3, in frame from base 1. TCRbeta CDR3 regions were amplified from genomic DNA using the immunoSEQ Assay, a bias-controlled multiplex PCR. Per the authors' processing: The number of nucleated cells in each sample was estimated from the amplification of reference gene primers within the assay. To quantify the absolute abundance of each unique TCRbeta CDR3 rearrangement, sequence reads were collapsed and filtered. For each sample, productive Simpson clonality was calculated as the square root of Simpson's diversity index over productive rearrangements. In its TCRdb copy, this immuneACCESS table keeps in-frame sequences only and misses some clones. Where compared with another copy, unresolved V genes explain less than half of these, and the others have no known cause. V and J calls and clone size are those listed in that table; D and trimming were worked out from the DNA. This sample comprises 65,000 to 95,000 clones, 84% of them detected only once. Approximately 20% of the sample is taken by the ten largest.

This receptor was identified in a woman aged 45-60 years with acute or convalescent COVID-19. The sequence joins TRBV18 to TRBJ2-7; a confident D gene designation cannot be given. Sequenced input: peripheral blood. The CDR3 protein: CASSHQNEQYF. In nucleotides, the sequence is TGTGCCAGCTCACATCAGAACGAGCAGTACTTC.